The 10 T cell receptor beta chains in this list originate from one sample, sequenced in a study of response to subunit inactivated influenza vaccine. TCRdb processed the RT-PCR reads anew with MiXCR; each CDR3 protein has one entry. The profile shows more than 450,000 distinct CDR3 sequences, around 8% of them singletons. The sequenced sample was PBMCs from blood, obtained less than 30 months after vaccination. The receptors were gathered from a man aged 45-69 years who received an inactivated influenza vaccine.

This clonotype was observed a few times. The gene calls are TRBV9 and TRBJ2-5; 8 bases fit TRBD2. Trimming removed 3 bases from V and 0 bases from J; junction bases left unmatched: 7. Per the germline V gene, CDR1 is SGDLS and CDR2 is YYNGEE. CDR3 size: 16 residues. CDR3 DNA sequence: TGTGCCAGCAGCGATCCGGGAGGGCTGAACCAAGAGACCCAGTACTTC. Translating it yields CASSDPGGLNQETQYF.

The V and J genes are TRBV24-1 and TRBJ2-5, with D possibly matching TRBD1 (5 bases). The germline CDR1 and CDR2 sequences are KGHDR and SFDVKD. The V end lost 7 bases, the J end lost 3 bases, and 8 bases lay between the germline ends. The CDR3 is made up of 12 amino acids. This CDR3 is CATRDSKETQYF. The CDR3 coding sequence is TGTGCCACCAGAGACAGCAAAGAGACCCAGTACTTC.

This clonotype was counted ten times or more. The rearrangement uses TRBV9 and TRBJ2-1; no clear D gene. V gave up 4 bases and J gave up 6 bases, with 11 bases separating them. CDR1 is SGDLS, CDR2 YYNGEE, per germline. The CDR3 totals 13 residues. The CDR3 DNA follows: TGTGCCAGCAGCCCCCGGGTAAGCAATGAGCAGTTCTTC. It codes for CASSPRVSNEQFF. The complete variable domain, with remaining parts taken from reference TRBV9 and TRBJ2-1, reads DSGVTQTPKHLITATGQRVTLRCSPRSGDLSVYWYQQSLDQGLQFLIQYYNGEERAKGNILERFSAQQFPDLHSELNLSSLELGDSALYFCASSPRVSNEQFFGPGTRLTVL.

The CDR3 DNA is TGTGCCAGCAGCCCCATGGAGGCGTACTATGGGGCAGAGACCCAGTACTTC. Amino acid sequence: CASSPMEAYYGAETQYF. The chain is built from TRBV3-1 and TRBJ2-5; D could derive from TRBD1 or TRBD2 (5 bases each). This CDR3 contains 17 residues. Germline CDR1 is LGHDT and CDR2 is YNNKEL (reference sequence). V lost 4 bases and J 4 bases, leaving 22 bases between the germline ends.

This clonotype has just a few counts. This sequence joins TRBV20-1 and TRBJ2-5; the match to TRBD1 covers 10 bases. The germline gives CDR1 DFQATT, CDR2 SNEGSKA (reference sequence). V trimming: 3 bases; J trimming: 4 bases; junction bases outside the gene matches: 5. The CDR3 consists of 14 residues. CDR3: CSASRGQGGETQYF. CDR3 nucleotides: TGCAGTGCTAGCCGCGGACAGGGGGGAGAGACCCAGTACTTC.

This clonotype appeared a few times. V usage is TRBV27 and J usage is TRBJ2-1; 14 bases fit TRBD2. CDR1 is MNHEY, CDR2 SMNVEV, per germline (reference sequence). The ends lost 5 bases at V and 8 bases at J; junction bases unmatched: 8. The CDR3 runs 16 residues. Here the CDR3 DNA reads TGTGCCAGCAGTCTCCTCGGGACTAGCGGGAGCGATGAGCAGTTCTTC. Translation gives CASSLLGTSGSDEQFF.

This clonotype was seen at least ten times. This chain uses TRBV28 with TRBJ1-5, with no clear D. The CDR3 has 15 residues. V lost 7 bases and J 2 bases, leaving 15 bases between the germline ends. Germline V gene data show CDR1 as MDHEN and CDR2 as SYDVKM. CDR3 DNA sequence: TGTGCCAGCACCCCAGCCGAGGGTGGCAATCAGCCCCAGCATTTT. Its translation: CASTPAEGGNQPQHF.

V is TRBV5-1 and J is TRBJ1-6, with 8 bases aligning to TRBD1. The V gene end was trimmed by 4 bases and the J gene end by 10 bases; junction bases not matched to a gene: 13. There are 16 residues in the CDR3. The V gene's germline CDR1 is SGHRS and CDR2 YFSETQ. Here the CDR3 reads CASSPTLGQGGSPLHF. The CDR3 DNA is TGCGCCAGCAGCCCCACACTTGGACAGGGAGGATCACCCCTCCACTTT.

This clonotype was recorded many times. The J gene is TRBJ2-7, the V gene TRBV4-1; D is uncertain. Germline CDR1 is MGHRA and CDR2 is YSYEKL. Trimming took off 4 bases at V and 0 bases at J, with 13 bases between the two ends. The CDR3 spans 15 residues. The CDR3 reads CASSPKIVSSYEQYF. As DNA, the CDR3 is TGCGCCAGCAGCCCCAAGATTGTTAGCTCCTACGAGCAGTACTTC.

There are a few counts of this clonotype. The chain couples TRBV14 to TRBJ1-5; D not resolved. The germline CDR1 and CDR2 sequences are SGHDN and FVKESK. V dropped 0 bases and J dropped 0 bases, with 15 bases sitting between them. CDR3 size: 18 residues. The CDR3 here is CASSQERPLEYSNQPQHF. DNA of the CDR3: TGTGCCAGCAGCCAAGAGCGGCCCTTGGAATATAGCAATCAGCCCCAGCATTTT.